Detailed here is one TCR beta chain. The antigen remains unidentified. Primers: 60 Vbeta forward and 13 Jbeta reverse. Clones were read by immunoSEQ multiplex PCR, and TCRdb kept only the in-frame ones, dropping some. The table shows under 250,000 clones, with 70% to 80% occurring only once. This specimen comes from a study of cytomegalovirus exposure and HLA in healthy donors. The overall study: From donors who were HLA-typed, an early data release held approximately 91 million unique TCRs. Study results and caveats: A link between a missense DCLRE1C variant and TCR beta V- and J-gene trimming emerged from a later analysis.

In germline, CDR1 is SEHNR, CDR2 FQNEAQ (reference sequence). The CDR3 runs to 18 residues. The V gene lost 0 bases and the J gene lost 1 base, with 16 bases spanning the gap. Source material: PBMCs. The chain has TRBV7-9 and TRBJ2-1; D unresolved. The source of this sequence is a male donor in good health and CMV-seronegative. In DNA form, the CDR3 reads TGTGCCAGCAGCTTAGCAGGTCGGCTAGGCCCATCCTACAATGAGCAGTTCTTC. Encoded protein: CASSLAGRLGPSYNEQFF.